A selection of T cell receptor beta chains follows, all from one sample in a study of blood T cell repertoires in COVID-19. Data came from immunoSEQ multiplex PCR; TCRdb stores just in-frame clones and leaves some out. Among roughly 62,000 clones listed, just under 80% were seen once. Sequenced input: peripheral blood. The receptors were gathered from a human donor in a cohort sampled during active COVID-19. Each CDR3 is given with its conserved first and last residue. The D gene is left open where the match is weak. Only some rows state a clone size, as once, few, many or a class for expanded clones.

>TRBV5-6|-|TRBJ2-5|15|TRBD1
CASSWTRQGAVTQYF
TGTGCCAGCAGCTGGACCCGACAGGGGGCAGTGACCCAGTACTTC
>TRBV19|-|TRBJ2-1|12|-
CASSAFYGEQFF
TGTGCCAGTAGTGCATTTTACGGTGAGCAGTTCTTC
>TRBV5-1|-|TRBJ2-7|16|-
CASSPSPWGEDYEQYF
TGCGCCAGCAGCCCATCCCCCTGGGGGGAGGACTACGAGCAGTACTTC
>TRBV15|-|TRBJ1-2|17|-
CATSRGGLGWAVDGYTF
TGTGCCACCAGCAGGGGGGGTCTTGGATGGGCGGTAGATGGCTACACCTTC
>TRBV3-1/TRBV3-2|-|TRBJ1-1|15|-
CASSHGQRRNTEAFF
TGTGCCAGCAGCCACGGACAGAGGAGGAACACTGAAGCTTTCTTT
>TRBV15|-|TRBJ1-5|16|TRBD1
CATSREGTVIIQPQHF
TGTGCCACCAGCAGAGAAGGGACAGTTATTATTCAGCCCCAGCATTTT
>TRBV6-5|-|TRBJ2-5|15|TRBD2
CASSYQPAGVETQYF
TGTGCCAGCAGTTACCAACCAGCGGGAGTAGAGACCCAGTACTTC
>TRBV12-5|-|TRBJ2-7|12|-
CASGLVEQHQHF
TGTGCTAGTGGTTTGGTAGAACAGCACCAACACTTC
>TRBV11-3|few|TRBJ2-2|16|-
CASSLDSRGNTGELFF
TGTGCCAGCAGCTTAGATTCTAGGGGTAACACCGGGGAGCTGTTTTTT
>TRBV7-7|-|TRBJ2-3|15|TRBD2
CASSPGLGDTDTQYF
TGTGCTAGCAGCCCGGGACTAGGCGACACAGATACGCAGTATTTT
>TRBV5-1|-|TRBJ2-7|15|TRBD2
CASSGGLAEVGEQYF
TGCGCCAGCAGCGGAGGACTAGCGGAGGTGGGAGAGCAGTACTTC
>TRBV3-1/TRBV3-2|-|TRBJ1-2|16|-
CASSQDTGPANYGYTF
TGTGCCAGCAGCCAAGATACAGGGCCAGCTAACTATGGCTACACCTTC
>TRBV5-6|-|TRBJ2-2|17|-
CASSRLGSPANTGELFF
TGTGCCAGCAGCCGTCTCGGTTCTCCTGCGAACACCGGGGAGCTGTTTTTT
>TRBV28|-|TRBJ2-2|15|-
CASKGRRRATGELFF
TGTGCCAGCAAAGGCCGCCGGCGGGCCACCGGGGAGCTGTTTTTT
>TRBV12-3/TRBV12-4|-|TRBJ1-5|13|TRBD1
CASSPDRVQPQHF
TGTGCCAGCAGCCCCGACAGGGTCCAGCCCCAGCATTTT
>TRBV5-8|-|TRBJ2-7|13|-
CASRVPEHYEQYF
TGTGCCAGCAGAGTTCCCGAACACTACGAGCAGTACTTC
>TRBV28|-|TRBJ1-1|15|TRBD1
CASSRDRGRVTEAFF
TGTGCCAGCAGCCGGGACAGGGGGCGGGTCACTGAAGCTTTCTTT
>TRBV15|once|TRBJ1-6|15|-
CATSRGRYGNSPLHF
TGTGCCACCAGCAGAGGCCGGTACGGGAATTCACCCCTCCACTTT
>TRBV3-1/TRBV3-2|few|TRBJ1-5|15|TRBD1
CASSQSTGANQPQHF
TGTGCCAGCAGCCAATCTACAGGGGCCAATCAGCCCCAGCATTTT
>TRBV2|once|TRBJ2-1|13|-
CASSERQFNEQFF
TGTGCCAGCAGTGAGAGACAGTTTAATGAGCAGTTCTTC
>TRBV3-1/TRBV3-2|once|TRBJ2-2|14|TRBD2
CASLGLAGPGELFF
TGTGCCAGCTTGGGACTAGCGGGACCCGGGGAGCTGTTTTTT
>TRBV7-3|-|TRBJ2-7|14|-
CASSSGGGEGEQYF
TGTGCCAGCAGCAGTGGAGGAGGCGAAGGGGAGCAGTACTTC
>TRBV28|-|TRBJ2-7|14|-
CASSLVGEGYEQYF
TGTGCCAGCAGTTTGGTAGGGGAAGGCTACGAGCAGTACTTC
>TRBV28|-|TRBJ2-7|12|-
CATRRQAYEQYF
TGTGCCACCCGACGACAGGCCTACGAGCAGTACTTC
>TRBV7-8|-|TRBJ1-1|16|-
CASYLGRGIVDTEAFF
TGTGCCAGCTATCTAGGGCGGGGGATCGTCGACACTGAAGCTTTCTTT
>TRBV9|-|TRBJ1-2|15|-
CASSVGKGHYYGYTF
TGTGCCAGCAGCGTAGGGAAAGGACACTACTATGGCTACACCTTC
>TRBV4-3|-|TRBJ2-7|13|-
CASSQRHSYEQYF
TGCGCCAGCAGCCAAAGACACTCTTACGAGCAGTACTTC
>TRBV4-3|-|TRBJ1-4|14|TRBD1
CASSQGGTDEKLFF
TGCGCCAGCAGCCAAGGAGGGACAGACGAAAAACTGTTTTTT
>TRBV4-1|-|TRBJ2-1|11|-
CASGLRLEQFF
TGCGCCAGCGGCCTCCGACTTGAGCAGTTCTTC
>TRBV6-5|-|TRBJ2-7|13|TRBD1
CASRGTGSYEQYF
TGTGCCAGCAGGGGGACAGGTTCCTACGAGCAGTACTTC
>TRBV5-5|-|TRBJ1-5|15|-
CASSRTGNPDQPQHF
TGTGCCAGCAGCCGAACAGGGAACCCAGATCAGCCCCAGCATTTT
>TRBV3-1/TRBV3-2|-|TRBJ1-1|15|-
CASSQVGGSGTEAFF
TGTGCCAGCAGCCAAGTCGGGGGGTCAGGTACTGAAGCTTTCTTT
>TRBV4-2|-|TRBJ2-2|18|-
CASSQPLSEGWGTGELFF
TGTGCCAGCAGCCAACCCCTAAGTGAGGGATGGGGCACCGGGGAGCTGTTTTTT
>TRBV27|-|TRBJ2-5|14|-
CASSLWAAQETQYF
TGTGCCAGCAGTTTATGGGCAGCCCAAGAGACCCAGTACTTC
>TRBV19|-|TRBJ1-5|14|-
CASSIVGVNQPQHF
TGTGCCAGTAGTATAGTCGGGGTCAATCAGCCCCAGCATTTT
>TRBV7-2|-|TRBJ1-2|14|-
CASSFQGFDYGYTF
TGTGCCAGCAGCTTTCAGGGTTTCGACTATGGCTACACCTTC
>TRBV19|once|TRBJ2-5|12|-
CASGWGGGTQYF
TGTGCCAGTGGTTGGGGGGGCGGGACCCAGTACTTC
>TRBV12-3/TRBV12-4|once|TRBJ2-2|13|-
CANGNSDTGELFF
TGTGCCAACGGGAATTCGGACACCGGGGAGCTGTTTTTT
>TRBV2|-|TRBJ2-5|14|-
CASSADRNQETQYF
TGTGCCAGCAGCGCCGACAGGAACCAAGAGACCCAGTACTTC
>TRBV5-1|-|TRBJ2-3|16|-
CASSLWDTGRTDTQYF
TGCGCCAGCAGCTTGTGGGACACAGGTCGAACAGATACGCAGTATTTT
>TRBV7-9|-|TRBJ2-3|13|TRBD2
CASIVAGADTQYF
TGTGCCAGCATCGTAGCGGGAGCGGATACGCAGTATTTT
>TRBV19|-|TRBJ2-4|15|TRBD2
CASSRLAGGPSIQYF
TGTGCCAGTAGTAGGCTAGCGGGGGGGCCAAGCATTCAGTACTTC
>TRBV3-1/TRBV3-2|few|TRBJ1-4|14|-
CASSQDLNTEKLFF
TGTGCCAGCAGCCAAGATCTTAACACGGAAAAACTGTTTTTT
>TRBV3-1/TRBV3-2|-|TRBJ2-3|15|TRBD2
CASSQRAGLTDTQYF
TGTGCCAGCAGCCAACGAGCGGGGCTGACAGATACGCAGTATTTT
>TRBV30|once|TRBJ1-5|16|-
CAWSVPGVSSNQPQHF
TGTGCCTGGAGTGTACCAGGGGTTTCGAGCAATCAGCCCCAGCATTTT
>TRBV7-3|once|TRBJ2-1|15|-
CASSPRPRGDNEQFF
TGTGCCAGCAGCCCCCGGCCCCGGGGTGACAATGAGCAGTTCTTC
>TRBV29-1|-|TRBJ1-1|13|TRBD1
CSATGQANTEAFF
TGCAGCGCTACTGGACAGGCGAACACTGAAGCTTTCTTT
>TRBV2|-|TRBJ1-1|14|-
CASSPLGGSTEAFF
TGTGCCAGCAGTCCCCTAGGGGGTTCCACTGAAGCTTTCTTT
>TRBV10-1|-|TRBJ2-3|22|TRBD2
CASSESGYASGGAAHSTDTQYF
TGCGCCAGCAGTGAGTCCGGGTACGCTAGCGGGGGGGCGGCCCACTCCACAGATACGCAGTATTTT